This T cell receptor (beta chain) was sequenced during a study of blood T cell repertoires in COVID-19. About the research overall: COVID-19 samples from acute and convalescent phases originated in the United States, Italy and Spain.

CDR3 length equals 16 residues. Germline lookup yields CDR1 SGHAT and CDR2 FQNNGV. V gave up 3 bases and J gave up 7 bases; unmatched junction bases: 14. Study processing details: Estimation of nucleated cell counts relied on the amplification of reference gene primers. Produced via immunoSEQ multiplex PCR; TCRdb's table is partial and in-frame only. The DNA was the basis for D and trimming; V, J and clone size are from that table. The sample lists 200,000 to 250,000 clones; 84% were seen once. The genes are TRBV11-2 and TRBJ1-2, with 7 bases matching TRBD1. Material for sequencing was peripheral blood. This receptor was obtained from an older woman with acute or convalescent COVID-19. The DNA for the CDR3 is TGTGCCAGCAGCTTTGGACGGGACAGTGTTGTGCCTGGCTACACCTTC. Translating it yields CASSFGRDSVVPGYTF.